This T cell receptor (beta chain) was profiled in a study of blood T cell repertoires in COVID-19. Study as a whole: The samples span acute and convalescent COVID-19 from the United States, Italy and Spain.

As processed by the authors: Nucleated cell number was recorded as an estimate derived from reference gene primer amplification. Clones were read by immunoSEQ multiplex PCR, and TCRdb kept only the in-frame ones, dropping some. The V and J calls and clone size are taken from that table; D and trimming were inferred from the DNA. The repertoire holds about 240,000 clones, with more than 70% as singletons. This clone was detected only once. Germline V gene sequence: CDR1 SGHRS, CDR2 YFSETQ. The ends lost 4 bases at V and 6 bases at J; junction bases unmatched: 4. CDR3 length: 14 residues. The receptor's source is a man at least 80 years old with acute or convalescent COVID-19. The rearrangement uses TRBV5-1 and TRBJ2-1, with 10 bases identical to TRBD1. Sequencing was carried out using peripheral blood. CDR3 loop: CASSGTGARNEQFF. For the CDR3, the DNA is TGCGCCAGCAGCGGGACAGGGGCTCGCAATGAGCAGTTCTTC.